The clone carrying this T cell receptor (beta chain) is medium-sized (0.01 to 0.1%) by share. The germline V gene has CDR1 SEHNR and CDR2 FQNEAQ (reference sequence). V gave up 5 bases and J gave up 2 bases; unmatched junction bases: 9. The CDR3 spans 17 residues. The sample originates from a study of T cell responses to AZD1222 COVID-19 vaccine. Assay used: immunoSEQ multiplex PCR; TCRdb lists only in-frame clones, some missing. The sample has roughly 130,000 clones; just over 85% are singletons. V and J are TRBV7-9 and TRBJ2-2; TRBD2 agrees at 9 bases. The clonotype comes from an adult in good health. This sample comprised peripheral blood, obtained on day 0 of AZD1222 vaccination. CDR3 nucleotides: TGTGCCAGCAGCCCGAAGGCGGGAGGGCCCAACACCGGGGAGCTGTTTTTT. Amino acid sequence: CASSPKAGGPNTGELFF.